A few counts support the clone carrying this TCR beta chain. Its antigen is currently unknown. This sample was taken from a study of CD8+ T cells in alopecia areata. Findings and caveats of the study: Whereas mice showed it more clearly, TCR sharing across patients was murkier, possibly because of HLA. Scalp clonality and expanded CD8+ clones among the top 100 showed significant decreases with tofacitinib.

Treatment of the sample: oral pan-JAK inhibitor, 5-10 mg twice daily. Sequencing templates came from extracted RNA that was reverse transcribed into cDNA. Libraries were prepared by immunoSEQ multiplex PCR; TCRdb keeps only in-frame clonotypes and omits some of them. The sample carries approximately 180,000 clones, 50% to 75% recorded once. This CDR3 is 14 amino acids long. Germline V gene sequence: CDR1 MNHEY, CDR2 SVGAGI. With V trimmed by 9 bases and J by 4 bases, 11 bases remained unmatched. The source was CD4+ T cells sorted from blood, collected at approximately week 55, from a patient treated with tofacitinib. The chain couples TRBV6-5 to TRBJ1-2; 7 bases map to TRBD1. The clonotype was recovered from a human donor with alopecia areata. The CDR3 DNA reads TGTGCCAGAGGGAAAGACAGGGTTTGCTATGGCTACACCTTC. It codes for CARGKDRVCYGYTF.